This entry lists 32 T cell receptor beta chains sequenced from one sample in a study of cytomegalovirus exposure and HLA in healthy donors. Produced via immunoSEQ multiplex PCR; TCRdb's table is partial and in-frame only. This table has about 82,000 clones, 85% to 95% appearing once. Sequenced material: PBMCs. All receptors come from a man aged 18 to 30 in good health and CMV-seronegative.

The rearrangement joins TRBV6-5 to TRBJ2-7; D ambiguous. The V end was cut by 0 bases, the J end by 3 bases, with 9 bases between. Germline lookup yields CDR1 MNHEY and CDR2 SVGAGI. This CDR3 contains 14 residues. CDR3 residues: CASSYSIASYEQYF. CDR3 nucleotide sequence: TGTGCCAGCAGTTACTCGATTGCTAGCTACGAGCAGTACTTC.

The J gene is TRBJ1-1, the V gene TRBV6-5; D is uncertain. The CDR3 loop spans 13 amino acids. CDR1 and CDR2 (germline): MNHEY, SVGAGI. Trimming removed 2 bases from V and 8 bases from J, with 12 bases in between. The CDR3 here is CASSYIGNLEAFF. The CDR3 bases are TGTGCCAGCAGTTACATCGGGAACCTCGAAGCTTTCTTT.

DNA for the CDR3: TGTGCCAGCAGCCAGAACAGGGATTCGGCCTATGGCTACACCTTC. Translation gives CASSQNRDSAYGYTF. The V gene is TRBV4-2, the J gene TRBJ1-2; D perhaps matches TRBD1 (6 bases). CDR3 length: 15 amino acids. V shed 3 bases and J shed 4 bases, with 15 bases lying between them. Germline values: CDR1 LGHNA, CDR2 YNFKEQ.

V gene TRBV7-2 combines with J gene TRBJ1-3, with D maybe TRBD1 (6 bases). Germline CDR1 and CDR2: SGHTA and FQGNSA. This CDR3 contains 16 residues. V dropped 0 bases and J dropped 1 base, with 10 bases sitting between them. The CDR3 DNA reads as TGTGCCAGCAGCTTAGCTACGGGACAATCTGGAAACACCATATATTTT. This encodes CASSLATGQSGNTIYF.

V gene TRBV14 combines with J gene TRBJ2-2, with 7 positions matching TRBD1. J was trimmed by 0 bases and V by 0 bases; bases with no gene match: 16. Germline V gives CDR1 SGHDN, CDR2 FVKESK. The CDR3 is made up of 21 amino acids. For the CDR3, the DNA is TGTGCCAGCAGCCAAGATCCAAGGACAGGACCTTACTCTACGAACACCGGGGAGCTGTTTTTT. Encoded protein: CASSQDPRTGPYSTNTGELFF.

The chain recombines TRBV19 with TRBJ1-4, with D tentatively TRBD1 (6 bases). The germline V gene has CDR1 LNHDA and CDR2 SQIVND (reference sequence). The CDR3 is 12 residues long. Deletions cut 4 bases from V and 14 bases from J, with 14 bases between. CDR3 bases: TGTGCCAGTAGTAACCGACGGGACACCCTGTTTTTT. Translating gives CASSNRRDTLFF.

V and J are TRBV27 and TRBJ1-2, with a tentative D call TRBD1 (5 bases). The germline CDR1 and CDR2 sequences are MNHEY and SMNVEV (reference sequence). There are 14 residues in the CDR3. Trimming shortened V by 1 base and J by 2 bases, and 8 bases separated the two germline ends. CDR3 in DNA: TGTGCCAGCAGTTTATGGGGCAGCAACTATGGCTACACCTTC. The encoded protein is CASSLWGSNYGYTF.

The chain is built from TRBV5-4 and TRBJ2-6; no definite D call. Trimming cost V 4 bases and J 2 bases, with 7 bases left between them. The CDR3 sequence is 14 residues long. The germline V gene encodes CDR1 SGHNT and CDR2 YYREEE (reference sequence). The CDR3 DNA is TGTGCCAGCAGCAGGAGACCTGGGGCCAACGTCCTGACTTTC. It specifies CASSRRPGANVLTF.

V usage is TRBV19 and J usage is TRBJ2-3; 8 nucleotides align to TRBD2. The germline gives CDR1 LNHDA, CDR2 SQIVND (reference sequence). CDR3 length: 16 residues. V lost 5 bases to trimming and J lost 5 bases; unmatched junction nucleotides: 12. The CDR3: CASSSGVAGTGDTQYF. CDR3 DNA: TGTGCCAGTAGTTCGGGGGTAGCGGGGACGGGAGATACGCAGTATTTT.

J is TRBJ2-1 and V is TRBV5-4; 15 positions agree with TRBD2. This CDR3 comprises 16 residues. From germline, CDR1 is SGHNT and CDR2 YYREEE (reference sequence). V shed 3 bases, J shed 10 bases, and the junction held 8 bases outside the gene matches. The CDR3 spells CASSSGLAGGPSEQFF. The CDR3 nucleotides are TGTGCCAGCAGCTCTGGACTAGCGGGAGGGCCATCCGAGCAGTTCTTC.

The J gene is TRBJ2-7, the V gene TRBV15; 8 bases fit TRBD1. V lost 5 bases, J lost 0 bases, and 6 bases stayed unmatched. Germline CDR1 is LNHNV and CDR2 is YYDKDF (reference sequence). The CDR3 spans 15 residues. DNA of the CDR3: TGTGCCACCAGCTCTCGGACAGGGACCTCCTACGAGCAGTACTTC. Residues: CATSSRTGTSYEQYF. The variable domain in full, with the rest retrieved from reference TRBV15 and TRBJ2-7, is DAMVIQNPRYQVTQFGKPVTLSCSQTLNHNVMYWYQQKSSQAPKLLFHYYDKDFNNEADTPDNFQSRRPNTSFCFLDIRSPGLGDTAMYLCATSSRTGTSYEQYFGPGTRLTVT.

This chain connects TRBV27 to TRBJ2-7, with D possibly matching TRBD2 (6 bases). The ends were cut back, 7 bases at V and 7 bases at J, with 11 bases in the middle. The CDR3 is 11 amino acids. Germline V gene sequence: CDR1 MNHEY, CDR2 SMNVEV (reference sequence). The chain's CDR3 is CASTSRGEQYF. CDR3 bases: TGTGCCAGCACCTCACGGGGGGAGCAGTACTTC.

CDR3 nucleotides: TGTGCCAGCAGTCGGGACTGGAACACCGGGGAGCTGTTTTTT. Protein: CASSRDWNTGELFF. V usage is TRBV7-9 and J usage is TRBJ2-2, with TRBD2 as a possible D gene (6 bases). The CDR3 contains 14 residues. Germline CDR1 and CDR2: SEHNR and FQNEAQ (reference sequence). The V and J ends lost 6 bases and 1 base respectively, with 9 bases between them.

The chain carries TRBV7-3 and TRBJ2-6; 7 bases line up with TRBD1. J lost 1 base, V lost 1 base, and 13 bases had no gene match. The CDR3 length is 20 residues. CDR1 SGHTA and CDR2 FQGTGA come from the germline V gene. The CDR3 DNA sequence: TGTGCCAGCAGCTTAAAGGGACAGACCTCCCCCCTATCTGGGGCCAACGTCCTGACTTTC. Translation gives CASSLKGQTSPLSGANVLTF.

The table lists this clone with a count of one. V gene TRBV7-9 combines with J gene TRBJ1-5; 7 nucleotides line up with TRBD1. V trimming: 6 bases; J trimming: 7 bases; junction bases outside the gene matches: 6. This CDR3 region has 13 residues. Germline lookup yields CDR1 SEHNR and CDR2 FQNEAQ (reference sequence). Here the CDR3 DNA reads TGTGCCAGCAGTACAGGGGTTTGGCAGCCCCAGCATTTT. Its translation: CASSTGVWQPQHF.

This sequence joins TRBV5-4 and TRBJ2-2; TRBD2 matches at 8 bases. Looked up from germline, CDR1 is SGHNT and CDR2 is YYREEE (reference sequence). This CDR3 spans 16 amino acids. J gave up 4 bases and V 2 bases, and 7 bases lay outside the gene matches. The CDR3 sequence is CASSFPGRAGTGELFF. The CDR3 DNA sequence: TGTGCCAGCAGCTTCCCCGGGAGGGCGGGCACCGGGGAGCTGTTTTTT.

The CDR3 region is CASVELGRGVRNEQFF. In nucleotides, the CDR3 is TGCGCCAGTGTGGAGCTGGGGCGGGGGGTCCGGAATGAGCAGTTCTTC. V gene TRBV4-1 combines with J gene TRBJ2-1, with TRBD2 matching 8 bases. The CDR3 spans 16 residues. Unmatched junction bases numbered 17, after V lost 9 bases and J lost 7 bases. Germline loops: CDR1 MGHRA, CDR2 YSYEKL.

J is TRBJ2-7 and V is TRBV7-9, with D uncertain. The CDR3 has 11 amino acids. From germline, CDR1 is SEHNR and CDR2 FQNEAQ (reference sequence). V lost 4 bases, J lost 7 bases, and 8 bases lay in between. CDR3 region: CASSSHQEQYF. The DNA for the CDR3 is TGTGCCAGCAGCTCCCACCAGGAGCAGTACTTC.

This chain connects TRBV2 to TRBJ2-2; TRBD2 aligns across 9 bases. V lost 5 bases to trimming and J lost 4 bases; unmatched junction nucleotides: 5. CDR3 length: 15 residues. The germline V gene has CDR1 SNHLY and CDR2 FYNNEI. For the CDR3, the DNA is TGTGCCAGCAGTTCGACTAGCGGAACCACCGGGGAGCTGTTTTTT. Translated, it gives CASSSTSGTTGELFF.

This CDR3 is CASSNRGPSGGYTF. The CDR3 nucleotides read TGCGCCAGCAGTAACAGGGGGCCCTCTGGGGGCTACACCTTC. The chain employs TRBV5-1 and TRBJ1-2; 9 bases fit TRBD1. V shed 5 bases and J 8 bases; nucleotides not matched to a gene: 10. Germline-derived CDR1 and CDR2 are SGHRS and YFSETQ. The CDR3 runs to 14 residues.

This chain connects TRBV19 to TRBJ1-5, with D unclear. The CDR3 covers 15 residues. V was cut by 7 bases and J by 0 bases, with 13 bases left in between. Germline V gives CDR1 LNHDA, CDR2 SQIVND (reference sequence). The CDR3 protein is CASTETETSNQPQHF. CDR3 nucleotides: TGTGCCAGTACCGAGACTGAAACTAGCAATCAGCCCCAGCATTTT.

This chain joins TRBV11-2 and TRBJ1-2, with 7 nucleotides matching TRBD1. CDR3 size: 15 residues. V gave up 1 base and J gave up 5 bases; unmatched junction bases: 7. Germline CDR1 is SGHAT and CDR2 is FQNNGV. CDR3 in DNA: TGTGCCAGCAGCTTAGCTCCCAGGGGGGATTATGGCTACACCTTC. This encodes CASSLAPRGDYGYTF.

The V and J genes are TRBV7-2 and TRBJ2-7; D unresolved. CDR1 is SGHTA and CDR2 is FQGNSA in the germline V gene. V was trimmed by 3 bases and J by 3 bases, leaving 12 bases between them. The CDR3 is 14 amino acids. The CDR3 DNA sequence: TGTGCCAGCAGCTTTTCAGGATTTCTCTACGAGCAGTACTTC. This translates into CASSFSGFLYEQYF.

The chain joins TRBV4-2 to TRBJ1-6; D is unclear. V was pared by 0 bases and J by 8 bases, with 5 bases between. The germline gives CDR1 LGHNA, CDR2 YNFKEQ. The CDR3 runs to 13 residues. The CDR3 nucleotides are TGTGCCAGCAGCCAAGAGGAGTATTCACCCCTCCACTTT. Protein product: CASSQEEYSPLHF.

The chain links TRBV10-2 to TRBJ2-7, with 10 bases aligning to TRBD1. CDR3 length: 15 residues. J gave up 4 bases and V 6 bases, and 9 bases lay outside the gene matches. Germline CDR1 is WSHSY and CDR2 is SAAADI. Here the CDR3 DNA reads TGCGCCAGCAGGACAGGGGGCGGTGGGGCTTACGAGCAGTACTTC. Translation gives CASRTGGGGAYEQYF.

The J gene is TRBJ2-1, the V gene TRBV28; TRBD1 matches 7 bases. The CDR3 extends over 14 amino acids. Germline V gene lookup returns CDR1 MDHEN and CDR2 SYDVKM. J gave up 8 bases and V 5 bases, and 9 bases lay outside the gene matches. The CDR3 coding sequence is TGTGCCAGCAGTCATGACAGGGTAGGCGATGAGCAGTTCTTC. Protein: CASSHDRVGDEQFF.

The chain employs TRBV6-5 and TRBJ1-3; the D is unclear. The length of the CDR3 is 13 residues. In germline, CDR1 is MNHEY, CDR2 SVGAGI. Trimming removed 6 bases from V and 1 base from J, with 7 bases in between. The DNA of the CDR3 is TGTGCCAGCAGACGCGGATCTGGAAACACCATATATTTT. It yields the protein CASRRGSGNTIYF.

V is TRBV28 and J is TRBJ2-7, with 8 bases aligning to TRBD2. This CDR3 comprises 14 residues. Germline assignment: CDR1 MDHEN and CDR2 SYDVKM. V shed 3 bases and J 3 bases; nucleotides not matched to a gene: 4. The CDR3 nucleotides read TGTGCCAGCAGTTTCGCGGGAGGAAGCTACGAGCAGTACTTC. It yields the protein CASSFAGGSYEQYF.

The chain recombines TRBV7-2 with TRBJ1-6; 7 bases line up with TRBD1. Trimming removed 1 base from V and 7 bases from J; junction bases left unmatched: 7. The germline gives CDR1 SGHTA, CDR2 FQGNSA. The CDR3 loop spans 16 amino acids. As DNA, the CDR3 is TGTGCCAGCAGCTTAGTCCCGACAGGGTCGAATTCACCCCTCCACTTT. Protein: CASSLVPTGSNSPLHF.

On this clone itself: The junction differs from germline at one of its ends, possibly a read error. The chain uses TRBV7-7 and TRBJ1-3; D uncertain. Germline V gene lookup returns CDR1 SSHAT and CDR2 FNYEAQ (reference sequence). This CDR3 is built from 15 residues. The CDR3 DNA is TGTGCTAGCAGCTTAGGGCAGAACCCTGGAAACACCATATATTTT. Residues: CASSLGQNPGNTIYF.

The gene calls are TRBV6-5 and TRBJ1-2; tentative D call: TRBD1 (5 bases). CDR1 is MNHEY and CDR2 is SVGAGI in the germline V gene. The germline V and J ends were trimmed by 1 base and 5 bases, with 11 bases remaining between them. This CDR3 is built from 14 residues. Here the CDR3 DNA reads TGTGCCAGCAGTTACTTCGGGGGAGGTTATGGCTACACCTTC. Translated, it gives CASSYFGGGYGYTF.

The J gene is TRBJ2-7, the V gene TRBV2, with 7 bases matching TRBD2. The CDR3 contains 17 residues. Per germline, CDR1 SNHLY and CDR2 FYNNEI. Trimming removed 5 bases from V and 0 bases from J; junction bases left unmatched: 13. For the CDR3, the DNA is TGTGCCAGCAGTAACCTCCCTTACCGGGAGGCCTCCTACGAGCAGTACTTC. As protein: CASSNLPYREASYEQYF.